This T cell receptor beta chain was retrieved from a study of regulatory T cells in long-lasting Graves disease. In this sample, this clonotype turned up many times. Its target is not known. Study outcomes and limitations: Small numbers of samples may have cut accuracy. TRBV28, TRBJ1-2 and TRBJ2-5 emerged as the favored segments in persistent disease.

Libraries of TCR beta came from iRepertoire HTBI primers plus Arm-PCR of CDR3 regions. TCRdb called the multiplex PCR reads again in MiXCR, with one record for every CDR3 protein. The repertoire holds some 450,000 distinct CDR3 sequences, with around 22% as singletons. CDR3 size: 14 residues. Germline trimming cut 1 base from V and 3 bases from J; bases unmatched to any gene: 2. CDR1 and CDR2 from the germline V gene are SGHRS and YFSETQ. The sample's time point: persistent/refractory GD, antithyroid drugs over 5 years with positive TRAb. There was RNA extracted from PBMCs, and the TCR library was made from it. Graves' disease diagnosis relied on American Thyroid Association guidelines. Recruitment took place at an endocrinology department in Xi'an, China.

The V call is TRBV5-1, the J call TRBJ1-2, with TRBD1 identical over 8 bases. The source is a female donor with Graves disease. The sequencing used peripheral blood mononuclear cells (PBMCs), collected when the disease was refractory, from a patient treated with antithyroid drugs. The CDR3 DNA reads TGCGCCAGCAGCTTGCAGGGGGCGGACTATGGCTACACCTTC. It codes for CASSLQGADYGYTF.